A single sample gave rise to the 25 T cell receptor beta chains below, sequenced in a study of T cell responses to AZD1222 COVID-19 vaccine. Using immunoSEQ multiplex PCR, the repertoire was profiled, and TCRdb retains in-frame clones only, with some absent. The table has roughly 150,000 clones, about nine tenths seen once. The specimen comprised peripheral blood, sampled on day 0 of AZD1222 vaccination. The receptors shown here come from an adult in good health.

V is TRBV28 and J is TRBJ2-7; the match to TRBD1 covers 7 bases. The J segment lost 3 bases and the V segment lost 5 bases, leaving 4 bases of the junction unmatched. The CDR3 extends over 13 amino acids. From germline, CDR1 is MDHEN and CDR2 SYDVKM. CDR3 coding DNA: TGTGCCAGCAGTCTGACAGGGTACTACGAGCAGTACTTC. This translates into CASSLTGYYEQYF.

V and J are TRBV7-2 and TRBJ2-3, with 13 nucleotides matching TRBD2. This CDR3 is built from 16 residues. The junction had 9 bases not matched to a gene; V was cut back by 8 bases and J by 4 bases. Looked up from germline, CDR1 is SGHTA and CDR2 is FQGNSA. In nucleotides, the CDR3 is TGTGCCAGCTCACCCATTGGACTAGCGGGAGCAGATACGCAGTATTTT. Residues: CASSPIGLAGADTQYF.

This clone was detected only a few times. The rearrangement uses TRBV6-5 and TRBJ1-6; tentative D call: TRBD1 (5 bases). CDR3 length: 13 residues. V lost 2 bases, J lost 14 bases, and 13 bases lay in between. CDR1 and CDR2 from the germline V gene are MNHEY and SVGAGI. This CDR3 reads CASSYGGSGSLHF. DNA for the CDR3: TGTGCCAGCAGTTACGGGGGGTCTGGGTCCCTCCACTTT.

The chain recombines TRBV19 with TRBJ2-3; 10 bases agree with TRBD2. Germline CDR1 reads LNHDA; CDR2 reads SQIVND (reference sequence). V gave up 6 bases and J gave up 3 bases; unmatched junction bases: 0. This CDR3 is 13 amino acids long. CDR3 sequence reads: CASRAGGTDTQYF. The CDR3 nucleotides read TGTGCCAGTAGAGCGGGAGGGACAGATACGCAGTATTTT.

V gene TRBV28 combines with J gene TRBJ2-7; perhaps TRBD1 as D (6 bases). V was cut by 3 bases and J by 6 bases, with 15 bases left in between. CDR3 length: 14 amino acids. Germline V CDR1 and CDR2: MDHEN, SYDVKM. The CDR3 spells CASSLPGALSEQYF. The CDR3 bases are TGTGCCAGCAGTTTGCCAGGGGCCCTTTCCGAGCAGTACTTC. The full variable domain, completed using reference TRBV28 and TRBJ2-7, is DVKVTQSSRYLVKRTGEKVFLECVQDMDHENMFWYRQDPGLGLRLIYFSYDVKMKEKGDIPEGYSVSREKKERFSLILESASTNQTSMYLCASSLPGALSEQYFGPGTRLTVT.

The rearrangement uses TRBV6-2 or TRBV6-3 and TRBJ2-3; 10 positions agree with TRBD1. The CDR3 is made up of 16 amino acids. The germline V gene encodes CDR1 MNHEY and CDR2 SVGEGT. The trim removed 6 bases at V and 3 bases at J, leaving 9 bases unmatched. In nucleotides, the CDR3 is TGTGCCAGCAGCCGAGAGACAGGGGGCTGGACAGATACGCAGTATTTT. It codes for CASSRETGGWTDTQYF.

This clone was seen once. The rearrangement joins TRBV27 to TRBJ2-4; 12 bases match TRBD1. The CDR3 is 16 amino acids. Per germline, CDR1 MNHEY and CDR2 SMNVEV (reference sequence). The ends lost 4 bases at V and 6 bases at J; junction bases unmatched: 7. CDR3 bases: TGTGCCAGCAGTTCCCGGGACAGGGGGCATTTAAACATTCAGTACTTC. As protein: CASSSRDRGHLNIQYF.

This clone was seen just once. One end of the junction fails to match germline, which may point to a read error. The genes are TRBV28 and TRBJ2-7; maybe TRBD1 (6 bases). Germline assignment: CDR1 MDHEN and CDR2 SYDVKM. The CDR3 extends over 12 amino acids. The CDR3 reads CASSFTGTPSRF. In DNA form, the CDR3 reads TGTGCCAGCAGTTTTACCGGGACACCGTCCCGGTTC.

This rearrangement joins TRBV10-3 to TRBJ2-6; the D gene is possibly TRBD1 (6 bases). This CDR3 is 17 amino acids long. Trimming shortened V by 0 bases and J by 2 bases, and 11 bases separated the two germline ends. Germline V CDR1 and CDR2: ENHRY, SYGVKD. The CDR3 coding sequence is TGTGCCATCAGTGAGTCGACAGGACAAGCTGGGGCCAACGTCCTGACTTTC. This encodes CAISESTGQAGANVLTF.

The chain links TRBV28 to TRBJ1-6; the D is unclear. Trimming removed 5 bases from V and 9 bases from J, with 14 bases in between. The CDR3 consists of 14 residues. The V gene's germline CDR1 is MDHEN and CDR2 SYDVKM. CDR3: CASSPLASGSPLHF. The CDR3, as DNA: TGTGCCAGCAGTCCCCTAGCCTCGGGTTCACCCCTCCACTTT.

Concerning this clone: Other nucleotide sequences from this sample produce the same CDR3. The chain couples TRBV6-6 to TRBJ1-1; no clear D gene. This CDR3 region has 14 residues. The germline V gene encodes CDR1 MNHNY and CDR2 SVGAGI (reference sequence). The V end lost 3 bases, the J end lost 1 base, and 9 bases lay between the germline ends. The CDR3 DNA follows: TGTGCCAGCAGTTATAGCAGCAGGAACACTGAAGCTTTCTTT. Translation: CASSYSSRNTEAFF.

Note on this clone: A junction boundary mismatches the germline segment, possibly from a read error. V is TRBV6-5 and J is TRBJ1-2; D possibly corresponds to TRBD1 (6 bases). This CDR3 region has 12 residues. The V gene's germline CDR1 is MNHEY and CDR2 SVGAGI. Written as DNA, the CDR3 is TGTGCCAGCAGTCGAATTATTTTAGGGGGTGTCTTC. This codes for CASSRIILGGVF.

V gene TRBV5-1 combines with J gene TRBJ1-1, with 8 nucleotides matching TRBD1. CDR1 and CDR2 from the germline V gene are SGHRS and YFSETQ. V was pared by 0 bases and J by 4 bases, with 11 bases of the junction left unmatched. The CDR3 has 17 amino acids. The CDR3 DNA is TGCGCCAGCAGCTTGGGACAGGGGATGAAGGGGGGCACTGAAGCTTTCTTT. It is translated as CASSLGQGMKGGTEAFF.

This sequence joins TRBV7-9 and TRBJ1-2, with D tentatively TRBD1 (5 bases). V gave up 5 bases and J gave up 1 base, with 14 bases separating them. This CDR3 has 15 amino acids. Germline values: CDR1 SEHNR, CDR2 FQNEAQ (reference sequence). The CDR3 loop is CASSLGTENNYGYTF. The CDR3 DNA follows: TGTGCCAGCAGCCTAGGGACTGAAAATAACTATGGCTACACCTTC.

The chain uses TRBV9 and TRBJ2-1; perhaps TRBD2 as D (6 bases). Germline-derived CDR1 and CDR2 are SGDLS and YYNGEE. This CDR3 is built from 12 residues. Trimming stripped 3 bases from V and 12 bases from J, with 13 bases between. The CDR3 DNA reads TGTGCCAGCAGCGACGGGACTGGGGCGCAGTTCTTC. Protein product: CASSDGTGAQFF.

The CDR3 loop reads CASSQDVGTETQYF. The CDR3 nucleotides are TGTGCCAGCAGCCAAGATGTAGGGACAGAGACCCAGTACTTC. V gene TRBV3-1 (or the pseudogene TRBV3-2) combines with J gene TRBJ2-5, with D tentatively TRBD1 or TRBD2 (5 bases each). Germline lookup yields CDR1 LGHDT and CDR2 YNNKEL (reference sequence). The V end lost 0 bases, the J end lost 4 bases, and 9 bases lay between the germline ends. The CDR3 spans 14 residues.

The rearrangement uses TRBV19 and TRBJ1-2, with 12 positions matching TRBD1. Germline V gene sequence: CDR1 LNHDA, CDR2 SQIVND (reference sequence). The CDR3 contains 14 residues. V trimming: 7 bases; J trimming: 3 bases; junction bases outside the gene matches: 3. CDR3 amino acids: CASTGTGGDYGYTF. The CDR3 bases are TGTGCCAGTACGGGGACAGGGGGCGACTATGGCTACACCTTC.

CDR3 loop: CASSIGGSNNQPQHF. The CDR3 DNA follows: TGTGCCAGTAGTATAGGGGGATCTAACAATCAGCCCCAGCATTTT. The V and J genes are TRBV19 and TRBJ1-5; D gene uncertain. V was pared by 1 base and J by 3 bases, with 10 bases between. CDR1 is LNHDA and CDR2 is SQIVND in the germline V gene (reference sequence). This CDR3 comprises 15 residues. The full variable domain, in which reference TRBV19 and TRBJ1-5 provide the parts outside the CDR3, is DGGITQSPKYLFRKEGQNVTLSCEQNLNHDAMYWYRQDPGQGLRLIYYSQIVNDFQKGDIAEGYSVSREKKESFPLTVTSAQKNPTAFYLCASSIGGSNNQPQHFGDGTRLSIL.

Only one count was recorded for this clone. The chain joins TRBV25-1 to TRBJ1-5; D unclear. V was shortened by 8 bases and J by 5 bases, with 19 bases between the two germline ends. Germline CDR1 is MGHDK and CDR2 is SYGVNS. There are 15 residues in the CDR3. The DNA of the CDR3 is TGTGCCAGCTCTTCCGGGTGGGGTGCGGATCAGCCCCAGCATTTT. This translates into CASSSGWGADQPQHF.

The chain links TRBV7-9 to TRBJ2-2, with 7 bases matching TRBD2. Trimming took 4 bases from V and 6 from J; bases not matched to a gene: 8. The CDR3 has 15 residues. The germline gives CDR1 SEHNR, CDR2 FQNEAQ (reference sequence). The CDR3 loop reads CASSSYQRGAGELFF. CDR3 coding DNA: TGTGCCAGCAGCTCCTACCAGCGGGGCGCCGGGGAGCTGTTTTTT.

This rearrangement joins TRBV10-3 to TRBJ2-2; 9 bases map to TRBD1. The germline V gene has CDR1 ENHRY and CDR2 SYGVKD. CDR3 size: 14 residues. V lost 7 bases to trimming and J lost 7 bases; unmatched junction nucleotides: 7. CDR3 nucleotide sequence: TGTGCCATCAACTGGGACAGGGAGAACGGGGAGCTGTTTTTT. It codes for CAINWDRENGELFF.

The chain uses TRBV30 and TRBJ1-4; no reliable D call. CDR1 is GTSNPN, CDR2 SVGIG, per germline (reference sequence). Trimming stripped 2 bases from V and 5 bases from J, with 6 bases between. CDR3 length equals 12 residues. CDR3 DNA sequence: TGTGCCTGGAGTCTAAGAAATGAAAAACTGTTTTTT. Protein: CAWSLRNEKLFF.

The genes are TRBV5-1 and TRBJ2-1; 11 nucleotides match TRBD2. CDR3 length equals 15 residues. The germline V gene encodes CDR1 SGHRS and CDR2 YFSETQ. The V gene end was trimmed by 0 bases and the J gene end by 7 bases; junction bases not matched to a gene: 3. CDR3 sequence: CASSLVAGGRNEQFF. In DNA form, the CDR3 reads TGCGCCAGCAGCTTGGTAGCGGGAGGGCGGAATGAGCAGTTCTTC.

The chain couples TRBV10-3 to TRBJ2-6; 12 nucleotides match TRBD1. Looked up from germline, CDR1 is ENHRY and CDR2 is SYGVKD. After removal of 10 bases from V and 4 bases from J, the junction contained 14 bases not matched to a gene. The CDR3 extends over 18 amino acids. The CDR3 here is CATRGPGQGAAGANVLTF. CDR3 in DNA: TGTGCCACCAGGGGTCCGGGACAGGGGGCGGCGGGGGCCAACGTCCTGACTTTC.

This clone came up once. The V and J genes are TRBV27 and TRBJ2-1, with a weak D call TRBD2 (5 bases). This CDR3 contains 14 residues. Germline CDR1 reads MNHEY; CDR2 reads SMNVEV (reference sequence). V dropped 3 bases and J dropped 10 bases, with 16 bases sitting between them. The CDR3 loop reads CASSLRALGTEQFF. The DNA for the CDR3 is TGTGCCAGCAGTTTGAGGGCTCTCGGTACGGAGCAGTTCTTC.